This T cell receptor beta chain was recorded in a study of T cells in Graves' hyperthyroidism and ophthalmopathy. RNA transcripts gave rise to amplified TCR beta CDR3 regions. A set of HTBI primers served as the primers for a first-round RT-PCR of the TCR CDR3. One entry per CDR3 protein, called by TCRdb with MiXCR from the multiplex PCR reads. The table shows hundreds of thousands of distinct CDR3 sequences, with over 12% occurring only once. Study observations and caveats: Most thyroid clonotypes with frequency above 0.001 were detected in blood.

Unmatched junction bases numbered 6, after V lost 4 bases and J lost 6 bases. CDR3 size: 14 residues. This clonotype showed up many times. The antigen is not known. This chain connects TRBV12-3 or TRBV12-4 to TRBJ2-5; 9 bases are shared with TRBD1. The sequencing sample was made of blood. This clonotype originated in a woman between 40 and 50 years old with Graves' ophthalmopathy. CDR3 sequence (DNA): TGTGCCAGCAGTTCCCGGACAGGGGTAAAGACCCAGTACTTC. Translated, it gives CASSSRTGVKTQYF.